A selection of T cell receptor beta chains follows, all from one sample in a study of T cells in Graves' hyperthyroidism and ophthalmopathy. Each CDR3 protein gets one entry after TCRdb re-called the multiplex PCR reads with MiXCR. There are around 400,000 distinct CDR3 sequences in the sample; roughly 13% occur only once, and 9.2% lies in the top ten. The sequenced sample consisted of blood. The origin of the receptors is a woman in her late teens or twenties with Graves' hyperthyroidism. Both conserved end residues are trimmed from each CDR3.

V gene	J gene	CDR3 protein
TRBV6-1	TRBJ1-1	ASSRDRVGATEAF
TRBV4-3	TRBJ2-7	ASSQDGTAAYEQY
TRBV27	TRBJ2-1	ASSSPGRPYNEQF
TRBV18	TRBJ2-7	ASSLTGDSYEQY
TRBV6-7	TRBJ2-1	ASSYSRRGGRSNEQF
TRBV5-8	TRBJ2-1	ASSTTYNEQF
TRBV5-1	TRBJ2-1	ASSLDPSGPPGNEQF
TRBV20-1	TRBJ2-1	SARDPPRVYNEQF
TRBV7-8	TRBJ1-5	ASSLNRGRGREPQH
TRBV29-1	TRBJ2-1	SVSNEFPGQGYNEQF
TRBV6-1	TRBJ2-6	ASTTGTGLSGANVLT
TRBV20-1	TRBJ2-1	SAPLAGVGEQF
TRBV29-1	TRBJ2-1	SVAQISYNEQF
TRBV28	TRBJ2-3	ASSFGRTDTQY
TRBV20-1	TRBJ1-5	SAAQGGSGQPQH
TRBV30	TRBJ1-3	AWSVMLGGDGNTIY
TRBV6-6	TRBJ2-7	ASSYSMSGEQY
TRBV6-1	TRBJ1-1	ASTRGSTEAF
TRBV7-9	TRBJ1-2	ASSPEVIYGYT
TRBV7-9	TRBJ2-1	ASSLAESSSYNEQF
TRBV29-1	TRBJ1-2	SVDEPAGARGYT
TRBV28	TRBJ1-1	ASTSGGEVNTEAF
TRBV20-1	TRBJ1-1	SAKSGDTEAF
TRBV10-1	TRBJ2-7	ASSGLAGGKTPLYEQY
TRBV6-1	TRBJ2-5	ASYSGRTRETQY
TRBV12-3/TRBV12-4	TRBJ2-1	ASSLGGGDNEQF
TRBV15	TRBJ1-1	ATSWGGGLDTEAF
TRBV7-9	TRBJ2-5	ASSLETSGAETQY
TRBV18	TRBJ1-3	ASSPNSLGQSGNTIY
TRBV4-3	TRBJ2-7	ASSQAGTSGPKGQQY
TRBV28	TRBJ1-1	ASFMTENTEAF
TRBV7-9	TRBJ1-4	ASSLLSVEKLF
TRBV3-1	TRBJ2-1	ASSQGLAGGRGNEQF
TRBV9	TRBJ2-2	ASSVTTSLTGELF
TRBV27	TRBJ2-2	ASMTGTVTGELF
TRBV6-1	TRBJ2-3	ASRGLAKDTQY
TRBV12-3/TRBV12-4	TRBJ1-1	ASSLGGPMGAF
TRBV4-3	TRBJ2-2	ASSQDLGQGRQGGELF
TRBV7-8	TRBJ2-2	ASSGRRAGTGELF
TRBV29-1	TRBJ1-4	SATTGTANEKLF
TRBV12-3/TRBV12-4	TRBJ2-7	ASSLGTISY
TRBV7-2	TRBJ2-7	ASSAGTSGRYEQY
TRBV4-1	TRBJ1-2	ASSQETGEGYGYT
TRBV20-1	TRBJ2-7	SASWEGLTYEQY
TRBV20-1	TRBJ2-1	SARAQGGSDHNEQF
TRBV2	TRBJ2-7	ASLRDSYEQY
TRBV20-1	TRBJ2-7	SARPRTSGAITFSYEQY
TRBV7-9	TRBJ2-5	ASSLAGSETQY
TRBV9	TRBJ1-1	ASSVTGLETEAF
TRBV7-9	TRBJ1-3	ASSLEQPGNTIY
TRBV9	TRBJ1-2	ASSGILQGRGGYT